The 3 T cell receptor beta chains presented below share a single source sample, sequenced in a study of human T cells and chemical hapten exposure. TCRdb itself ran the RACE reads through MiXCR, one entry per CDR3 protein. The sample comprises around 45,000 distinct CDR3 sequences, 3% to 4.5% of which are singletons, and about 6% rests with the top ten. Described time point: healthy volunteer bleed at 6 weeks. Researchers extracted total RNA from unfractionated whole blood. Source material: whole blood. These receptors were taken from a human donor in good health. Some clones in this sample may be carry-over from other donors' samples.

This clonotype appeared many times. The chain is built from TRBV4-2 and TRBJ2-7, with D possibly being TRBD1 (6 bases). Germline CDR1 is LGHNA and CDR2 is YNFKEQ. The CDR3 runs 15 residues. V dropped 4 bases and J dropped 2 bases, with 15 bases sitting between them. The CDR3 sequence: CASSRQGTRTYEQYF. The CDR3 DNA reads TGTGCCAGCAGCCGCCAGGGGACACGGACCTACGAGCAGTACTTC.

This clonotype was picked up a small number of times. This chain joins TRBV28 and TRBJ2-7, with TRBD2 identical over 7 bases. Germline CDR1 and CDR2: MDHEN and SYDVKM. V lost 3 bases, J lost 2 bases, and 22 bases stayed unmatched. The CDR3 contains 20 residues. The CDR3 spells CASSFGGFRLAETSPYEQYF. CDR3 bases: TGTGCCAGCAGTTTCGGGGGATTTCGGCTAGCGGAAACCTCTCCCTACGAGCAGTACTTC.

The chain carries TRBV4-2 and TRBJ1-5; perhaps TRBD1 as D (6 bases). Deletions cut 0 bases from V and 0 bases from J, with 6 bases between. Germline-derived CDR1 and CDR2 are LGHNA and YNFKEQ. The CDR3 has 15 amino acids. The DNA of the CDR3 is TGTGCCAGCAGCCAAGAAGGGGGTAGCAATCAGCCCCAGCATTTT. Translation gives CASSQEGGSNQPQHF.